Below, 7 T cell receptor beta chains from the same sample are listed, as sequenced in a study of cytomegalovirus exposure and HLA in healthy donors. The PCR employed 60 Vbeta primers together with 13 Jbeta primers. The repertoire was sequenced with immunoSEQ multiplex PCR; TCRdb's copy has only in-frame clones and lacks some. The repertoire holds under 150,000 clones, with 80% as singletons. The sequenced sample was PBMCs. All receptors come from a male donor in good health and CMV-seronegative.

This clone occurred a few times. The J gene is TRBJ2-3, the V gene TRBV4-1; TRBD1 agrees at 9 bases. This CDR3 has 17 amino acids. From germline, CDR1 is MGHRA and CDR2 YSYEKL. The trim removed 1 base at V and 4 bases at J, leaving 9 bases unmatched. CDR3 amino acids: CASSQAPYRGLADTQYF. The DNA of the CDR3 is TGCGCCAGCAGCCAAGCCCCATACAGGGGGCTGGCAGATACGCAGTATTTT.

In the case of this clone: Its ends do not fully match the called genes, so a read error is possible. The rearrangement uses TRBV7-7 and TRBJ2-5; 8 bases agree with TRBD2. The CDR3 totals 16 residues. The germline V gene has CDR1 SSHAT and CDR2 FNYEAQ (reference sequence). CDR3 loop: CASSLVLRGAGETQYF. For the CDR3, the DNA is TGTGCTAGCAGCTTAGTTCTGCGGGGGGCGGGGGAGACCCAGTACTTC.

A few counts support this clone. This chain connects TRBV18 to TRBJ1-1; 7 nucleotides match TRBD1. J gave up 6 bases and V 2 bases, and 15 bases lay outside the gene matches. Germline V gene sequence: CDR1 KGHSH, CDR2 LQKENI. The CDR3 contains 17 residues. CDR3 nucleotide sequence: TGTGCCAGCTCACCAGAAGAGGGAAGAACAGGGGATCCTGAAGCTTTCTTT. This codes for CASSPEEGRTGDPEAFF.

V is TRBV19 and J is TRBJ1-4; D is perhaps TRBD1 (5 bases). Germline loops: CDR1 LNHDA, CDR2 SQIVND (reference sequence). The CDR3 loop spans 15 amino acids. Trimming left V 6 bases short and J 8 bases short, with 19 bases between. The CDR3 region has the DNA TGTGCCAGTAGCGGCCGTCGGGGGTCCGGCGAAAAACTGTTTTTT. Translation gives CASSGRRGSGEKLFF.

V gene TRBV2 combines with J gene TRBJ2-7, with 11 bases lining up with TRBD1. The germline V gene has CDR1 SNHLY and CDR2 FYNNEI. Trimming cost V 7 bases and J 3 bases; bases outside gene matches: 5. The CDR3 length is 14 residues. The CDR3 loop is CASTAGTGGYEQYF. The CDR3 bases are TGTGCCAGCACTGCCGGGACAGGGGGCTACGAGCAGTACTTC.

This chain links TRBV27 with TRBJ1-5; TRBD1 agrees at 7 bases. This CDR3 contains 16 residues. The germline V gene has CDR1 MNHEY and CDR2 SMNVEV (reference sequence). V gave up 1 base and J gave up 4 bases; unmatched junction bases: 7. DNA for the CDR3: TGTGCCAGCAGTTTATTTGGCAGGGGGTCTAATCAGCCCCAGCATTTT. Protein: CASSLFGRGSNQPQHF.

The chain employs TRBV5-1 and TRBJ1-3, with D perhaps matching TRBD1 (5 bases). This CDR3 spans 16 amino acids. V dropped 0 bases and J dropped 0 bases, with 10 bases sitting between them. Germline values: CDR1 SGHRS, CDR2 YFSETQ. This chain's CDR3 is CASSLDQGSSGNTIYF. In nucleotides, the CDR3 is TGCGCCAGCAGCTTGGATCAGGGCAGCTCTGGAAACACCATATATTTT.